These 32 T cell receptor beta chains came from one sample sequenced in a study of shared T cell receptors in the human thymus (dated by TCRdb to 2020 to 2022). Libraries were prepared through the immunoSEQ multiplex PCR assay. TCRdb obtained this table from immuneACCESS and retained in-frame rearrangements with V and J assigned. These tables miss some clones; where compared with another copy, unresolved V genes account for less than half of the shortfall, and the remainder is unexplained. This sample has some 760,000 clones in its table, and roughly 88% of those were observed once. The top ten hold more than 0.008% of the sample. The data were also submitted as part of a second study, on human thymus T cells.

The sample was thymocytes. The receptor set was obtained from a girl under three years old with a congenital heart defect. Donor details come from another sample of the same person, matched by shared clones.

The chain carries TRBV11-2 and TRBJ2-3; TRBD1 is a possible D gene (5 bases). Germline-derived CDR1 and CDR2 are SGHAT and FQNNGV. V lost 4 bases, J lost 0 bases, and 20 bases lay in between. This CDR3 is 18 amino acids long. This chain's CDR3 is CASSSPVSGQGSTDTQYF. The CDR3 nucleotides are TGTGCCAGCAGCTCCCCCGTCTCCGGGCAGGGAAGCACAGATACGCAGTATTTT.

The chain employs TRBV6-5 and TRBJ1-4; tentative D call: TRBD1 (6 bases). CDR1 is MNHEY, CDR2 SVGAGI, per germline. Trimming took off 0 bases at V and 7 bases at J, with 12 bases between the two ends. The length of the CDR3 is 15 residues. As DNA, the CDR3 is TGTGCCAGCAGTTACTCGTGGGGGCTCGCTGAAAAACTGTTTTTT. It encodes CASSYSWGLAEKLFF.

With regard to this clone: In the same sample, other DNA sequences code for this CDR3. The V and J genes are TRBV5-1 and TRBJ1-3; no definite D call. This CDR3 region has 16 residues. Germline CDR1 is SGHRS and CDR2 is YFSETQ. The ends were cut back, 0 bases at V and 3 bases at J, with 13 bases in the middle. The CDR3 loop reads CASSLECRGCGNTIYF. The CDR3 region has the DNA TGCGCCAGCAGCTTGGAGTGCCGGGGTTGTGGAAACACCATATATTTT.

The CDR3 loop reads CASTTDRAPEAFF. The DNA of the CDR3 is TGTGCCAGCACCACGGACAGGGCCCCTGAAGCTTTCTTT. V usage is TRBV28 and J usage is TRBJ1-1, with TRBD1 identical over 8 bases. V trimming: 7 bases; J trimming: 6 bases; junction bases outside the gene matches: 7. Germline lookup yields CDR1 MDHEN and CDR2 SYDVKM. The CDR3 has 13 amino acids.

The chain couples TRBV30 to TRBJ1-5; 8 nucleotides line up with TRBD1. This CDR3 region has 15 residues. Germline loops: CDR1 GTSNPN, CDR2 SVGIG (reference sequence). V lost 4 bases and J lost 0; bases outside the gene matches: 5. The CDR3 region has the DNA TGTGCCTGGACCCCGGACAGGGATAGCAATCAGCCCCAGCATTTT. Its translation is CAWTPDRDSNQPQHF.

Concerning this clone itself: The same CDR3 can be traced to other DNA sequences in this sample. The chain has TRBV11-2 and TRBJ2-5; no clear D gene. The CDR3 sequence is 11 residues long. The germline V gene has CDR1 SGHAT and CDR2 FQNNGV. V was trimmed by 2 bases and J by 5 bases, leaving 3 bases between them. CDR3 bases: TGTGCCAGCAGCTTACCTGAGACCCAGTACTTC. This gives the protein CASSLPETQYF.

This clone was observed once. The V call is TRBV9, the J call TRBJ2-1; the match to TRBD2 covers 10 bases. The CDR3 totals 16 residues. Trimming cost V 4 bases and J 8 bases; bases outside gene matches: 12. Germline V gives CDR1 SGDLS, CDR2 YYNGEE. CDR3 region: CASSSQSGGAWDEQFF. In nucleotides, the CDR3 is TGTGCCAGCAGCTCCCAGAGCGGGGGGGCCTGGGATGAGCAGTTCTTC.

The chain employs TRBV4-1 and TRBJ1-1; TRBD1 agrees at 7 bases. Per germline, CDR1 MGHRA and CDR2 YSYEKL. This CDR3 spans 13 amino acids. The V gene end was trimmed by 5 bases and the J gene end by 5 bases; junction bases not matched to a gene: 5. The CDR3 region is CASSEGATTEAFF. In nucleotides, the CDR3 is TGCGCCAGCAGCGAGGGGGCGACTACTGAAGCTTTCTTT.

V usage is TRBV19 and J usage is TRBJ1-5, with D unresolved. The CDR3 consists of 14 residues. Germline V gene sequence: CDR1 LNHDA, CDR2 SQIVND (reference sequence). V was cut by 8 bases and J by 1 base, with 12 bases left in between. DNA of the CDR3: TGTGCCAGTGAGTCCGAACAGAGCAATCAGCCCCAGCATTTT. Residues: CASESEQSNQPQHF.

This rearrangement joins TRBV4-3 to TRBJ1-1; perhaps TRBD1 as D (6 bases). Germline V gene lookup returns CDR1 LGHNA and CDR2 YSLEER. The CDR3 has 16 residues. Trimming pared 4 bases from V and 7 bases from J, leaving 22 bases between. As DNA, the CDR3 is TGCGCCAGCAGCCGAACAGGGACCCCAACACTGGGTGAAGCTTTCTTT. Protein: CASSRTGTPTLGEAFF.

CDR3 protein: CASSRRQGQGAFRLYEQYF. Written as DNA, the CDR3 is TGTGCCAGCTCACGACGGCAGGGACAGGGGGCCTTCCGTCTCTACGAGCAGTACTTC. The chain has TRBV18 and TRBJ2-7, with 12 bases identical to TRBD1. CDR1 and CDR2 from the germline V gene are KGHSH and LQKENI. The V and J ends lost 4 bases and 3 bases, in that order; junction bases with no gene match: 16. The CDR3 has 19 amino acids. The full variable domain, with the rest looked up from reference TRBV18 and TRBJ2-7, is NAGVMQNPRHLVRRRGQEARLRCSPMKGHSHVYWYRQLPEEGLKFMVYLQKENIIDESGMPKERFSAEFPKEGPSILRIQQVVRGDSAAYFCASSRRQGQGAFRLYEQYFGPGTRLTVT.

The chain couples TRBV4-1 to TRBJ1-2; 9 bases align to TRBD1. Per the germline V gene, CDR1 is MGHRA and CDR2 is YSYEKL. Germline trimming cut 2 bases from V and 4 bases from J; bases unmatched to any gene: 11. The CDR3 consists of 17 residues. CDR3: CASSQNPGTGTFYGYTF. CDR3 DNA: TGCGCCAGCAGCCAAAACCCTGGGACAGGGACCTTCTATGGCTACACCTTC.

This clone turned up a few times. The chain recombines TRBV9 with TRBJ2-7; 8 nucleotides line up with TRBD2. CDR3 length: 16 residues. Trimming cost V 4 bases and J 0 bases; bases outside gene matches: 9. Germline V CDR1 and CDR2: SGDLS, YYNGEE. This CDR3 is CASSPLPGGDSYEQYF. DNA for the CDR3: TGTGCCAGCAGCCCCCTACCCGGGGGGGACTCCTACGAGCAGTACTTC.

The chain carries TRBV6-6 and TRBJ1-1; 7 bases align to TRBD1. V shed 5 bases and J 1 base; nucleotides not matched to a gene: 10. The CDR3 covers 16 residues. Germline V gene sequence: CDR1 MNHNY, CDR2 SVGAGI (reference sequence). For the CDR3, the DNA is TGTGCCAGCAGTCCCCCAGGGGGGAGGAGGAACACTGAAGCTTTCTTT. Translation: CASSPPGGRRNTEAFF.

V gene TRBV5-1 combines with J gene TRBJ2-2; possibly TRBD1 for D (5 bases). This CDR3 contains 13 residues. V shed 1 base and J shed 6 bases, with 7 bases lying between them. Germline loops: CDR1 SGHRS, CDR2 YFSETQ. In DNA form, the CDR3 reads TGCGCCAGCAGCTTGACAGGCCCCGGGGAGCTGTTTTTT. Translated, it gives CASSLTGPGELFF.

This sequence joins TRBV11-2 and TRBJ1-5; 7 bases are a match to TRBD1. CDR3 size: 15 residues. CDR1 SGHAT and CDR2 FQNNGV come from the germline V gene. The junction had 6 bases not matched to a gene; V was cut back by 1 base and J by 6 bases. CDR3 loop: CASSLGQGGCQPQHF. In DNA form, the CDR3 reads TGTGCCAGCAGCTTAGGACAGGGAGGCTGTCAGCCCCAGCATTTT.

A few counts support this clone. The chain couples TRBV5-8 to TRBJ1-1; TRBD1 might be the D (5 bases). This CDR3 is built from 16 residues. Per the germline V gene, CDR1 is SGHTS and CDR2 is YDEGEE. V was cut by 0 bases and J by 6 bases, with 18 bases left in between. Here the CDR3 DNA reads TGTGCCAGCAGCTTGGTACCGGTGGGGAGGGGAGCTGAAGCTTTCTTT. This encodes CASSLVPVGRGAEAFF.

This clone was detected only a few times. V gene TRBV15 combines with J gene TRBJ1-4; 9 bases are shared with TRBD1. The CDR3 is 20 residues long. V shed 5 bases, J shed 7 bases, and the junction held 23 bases outside the gene matches. Germline-derived CDR1 and CDR2 are LNHNV and YYDKDF (reference sequence). The CDR3 spells CATSDPENSGTGRASEKLFF. The CDR3 DNA reads as TGTGCCACCAGCGATCCAGAAAATTCCGGGACAGGGAGGGCTAGTGAAAAACTGTTTTTT.

The chain carries TRBV5-1 and TRBJ2-7, with TRBD2 as a possible D gene (6 bases). This CDR3 is built from 13 residues. The germline V gene has CDR1 SGHRS and CDR2 YFSETQ. Trimming removed 3 bases at V and 3 bases at J, with 10 bases between. CDR3 sequence reads: CASSWRESYEQYF. CDR3 bases: TGCGCCAGCAGCTGGAGGGAAAGCTACGAGCAGTACTTC.

The chain has TRBV7-6 and TRBJ1-1, with TRBD1 as a possible D gene (6 bases). From germline, CDR1 is SGHVS and CDR2 FNYEAQ. CDR3 length equals 16 residues. The V gene lost 5 bases and the J gene lost 5 bases, with 21 bases spanning the gap. CDR3 residues: CASSPDSPKGWTEAFF. In nucleotides, the CDR3 is TGTGCCAGCAGCCCGGACAGTCCAAAAGGGTGGACTGAAGCTTTCTTT.

CDR3 in DNA: TGTGCCAGCAGCTTAGCCGTTCTCTTAGGCGGGGGGTTGCACAATGAGCAGTTCTTC. As protein: CASSLAVLLGGGLHNEQFF. V is TRBV7-6 and J is TRBJ2-1, with 8 bases that match TRBD2. Germline-derived CDR1 and CDR2 are SGHVS and FNYEAQ. This CDR3 has 19 residues. V was clipped by 0 bases and J by 5 bases; unmatched bases: 15.

The chain employs TRBV2 and TRBJ2-4; D uncertain. The CDR3 spans 14 residues. CDR1 and CDR2 from the germline V gene are SNHLY and FYNNEI. V was clipped by 8 bases and J by 3 bases, with 14 bases between them. The CDR3 reads CASFPILGKNIQYF. Here the CDR3 DNA reads TGTGCCAGCTTCCCTATTCTTGGCAAAAACATTCAGTACTTC.

The chain carries TRBV25-1 and TRBJ2-5; D is possibly TRBD2 (5 bases). Trimming cost V 8 bases and J 1 base, with 14 bases left between them. Germline assignment: CDR1 MGHDK and CDR2 SYGVNS. This CDR3 is 14 amino acids long. CDR3 sequence (DNA): TGTGCCAGCTCGCCTAGCCAGACCCAAGAGACCCAGTACTTC. Encoded protein: CASSPSQTQETQYF.

The chain employs TRBV6-5 and TRBJ1-1; no clear D gene. Trimming removed 4 bases from V and 0 bases from J, with 6 bases in between. Germline-derived CDR1 and CDR2 are MNHEY and SVGAGI. There are 13 residues in the CDR3. CDR3 amino acids: CASSSRVNTEAFF. For the CDR3, the DNA is TGTGCCAGCAGTTCGCGAGTGAACACTGAAGCTTTCTTT.

The genes are TRBV9 and TRBJ2-2; maybe TRBD2 (5 bases). The CDR3 sequence is 14 residues long. The V gene lost 0 bases and the J gene lost 7 bases, with 10 bases spanning the gap. CDR1 and CDR2 from the germline V gene are SGDLS and YYNGEE. Written as DNA, the CDR3 is TGTGCCAGCAGCGTAGCCCCTAGCCACGGGGAGCTGTTTTTT. It encodes CASSVAPSHGELFF.

This clone has a handful of counts. The rearrangement links TRBV6-4 to TRBJ2-1; D is possibly TRBD1 (6 bases). Germline CDR1 and CDR2: MRHNA and SNTAGT. Trimming removed 6 bases from V and 8 bases from J, with 26 bases in between. The CDR3 is made up of 17 amino acids. The CDR3 DNA sequence: TGTGCCAGCAGGACGGCGCAAACGACAGGCTTCTGGCATGAGCAGTTCTTC. Translated, it gives CASRTAQTTGFWHEQFF.

In the case of this clone: In the same sample, other DNA sequences code for this CDR3. The V and J genes are TRBV2 and TRBJ2-2, with 7 positions matching TRBD1. CDR1 is SNHLY and CDR2 is FYNNEI in the germline V gene. V dropped 6 bases and J dropped 3; count of bases not matched to a gene: 4. CDR3 size: 14 residues. CDR3 protein: CASREGADTGELFF. CDR3 nucleotide sequence: TGTGCCAGCAGAGAGGGGGCAGACACCGGGGAGCTGTTTTTT.

This clone occurred a few times. The V call is TRBV10-2, the J call TRBJ1-1; 7 bases are a match to TRBD1. The CDR3 sequence is 13 residues long. The germline gives CDR1 WSHSY, CDR2 SAAADI. Trimming removed 7 bases from V and 7 bases from J; junction bases left unmatched: 9. CDR3 coding DNA: TGCGCCAGCACCGAGGACAGGATGAATGAAGCTTTCTTT. Amino acid sequence: CASTEDRMNEAFF.

The J gene is TRBJ1-2, the V gene TRBV4-2, with 7 bases fitting TRBD1. The CDR3 loop spans 18 amino acids. CDR1 is LGHNA and CDR2 is YNFKEQ in the germline V gene. V gave up 1 base and J gave up 2 bases; unmatched junction bases: 13. The CDR3 DNA reads as TGTGCCAGCAGCCAAGGGAGGGGACAGTCAGACCCAAACTATGGCTACACCTTC. Its protein product is CASSQGRGQSDPNYGYTF.

This chain joins TRBV5-6 and TRBJ2-7; D is perhaps TRBD1 (6 bases). V was cut by 4 bases and J by 3 bases, with 14 bases left in between. Germline assignment: CDR1 SGHDT and CDR2 YYEEEE. CDR3 length: 14 residues. The CDR3 coding sequence is TGTGCCAGCAGCACTACAGGGTCTAACTACGAGCAGTACTTC. As protein: CASSTTGSNYEQYF.

This sequence joins TRBV4-1 and TRBJ2-3; 8 nucleotides agree with TRBD2. CDR1 and CDR2 from the germline V gene are MGHRA and YSYEKL. The CDR3 runs to 17 residues. V gave up 4 bases and J gave up 0 bases; unmatched junction bases: 9. The CDR3 bases are TGCGCCAGCAGCCCCCTCGATGAGCGGGGGAGCACAGATACGCAGTATTTT. Amino acids: CASSPLDERGSTDTQYF.

The CDR3 loop is CASRDRERHYEQYF. For the CDR3, the DNA is TGTGCCAGCAGGGATAGGGAGCGTCACTACGAGCAGTACTTC. This sequence joins TRBV5-4 and TRBJ2-7, with a tentative D call TRBD2 (5 bases). V dropped 5 bases and J dropped 3 bases, with 15 bases sitting between them. CDR1 and CDR2 from the germline V gene are SGHNT and YYREEE (reference sequence). The CDR3 covers 14 residues.